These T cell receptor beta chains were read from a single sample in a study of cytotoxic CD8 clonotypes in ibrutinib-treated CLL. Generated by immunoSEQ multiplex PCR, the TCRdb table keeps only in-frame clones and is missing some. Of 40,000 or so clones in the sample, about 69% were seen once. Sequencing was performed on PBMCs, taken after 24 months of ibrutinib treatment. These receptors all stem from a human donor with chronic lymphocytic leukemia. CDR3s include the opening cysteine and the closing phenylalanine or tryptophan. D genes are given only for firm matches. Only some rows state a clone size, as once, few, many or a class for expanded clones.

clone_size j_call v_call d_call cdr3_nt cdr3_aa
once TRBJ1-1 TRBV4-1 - TGCGCCAGCAGCCAAAGGGGGACGAACACTGAAGCTTTCTTT CASSQRGTNTEAFF
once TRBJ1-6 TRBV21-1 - TGTGCCAGCAGCCTCCCGGGGGCCCCTTGGTCACCCCTCCACTTT CASSLPGAPWSPLHF
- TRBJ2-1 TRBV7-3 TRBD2 TGTGCCAGCAGCTTGACCCTAGCGGGGCCTCTCAATGAGCAGTTCTTC CASSLTLAGPLNEQFF
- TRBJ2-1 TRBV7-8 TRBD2 TGTGCCAGCAGCTTAGGGGAGCGGGAGAGGCTGTTCTTC CASSLGERERLFF
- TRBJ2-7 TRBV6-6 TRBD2 TGTGCCAGCATGCCGACTAGCGGGGGCACGTACGAGCAGTACTTC CASMPTSGGTYEQYF
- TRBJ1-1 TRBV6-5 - TGTGCCAGCAGTTACCGGCAGGGGTACACTGAAGCTTTCTTT CASSYRQGYTEAFF
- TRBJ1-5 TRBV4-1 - TGCGCCAGCAGCCAAGTAATTAGAGGTCAGCCCCAGCATTTT CASSQVIRGQPQHF
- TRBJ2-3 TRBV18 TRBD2 TGTGCCAGCTCACCAGTCGGACTAGCGGGGGCCAGCACAGATACGCAGTATTTT CASSPVGLAGASTDTQYF
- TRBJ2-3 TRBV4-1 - TGCGCCAGCAGCCAAGTGGGACGCAACACAGATACGCAGTATTTT CASSQVGRNTDTQYF
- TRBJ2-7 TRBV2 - TGTGCCAGCAAGACCCCGATGACGACGGGCCGTAGCTCCTACGAGCAGTACTTC CASKTPMTTGRSSYEQYF
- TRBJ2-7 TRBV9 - TGTGCCAGCAGCGCCCACGGGACAAACGCCTACGAGCAGTACTTC CASSAHGTNAYEQYF
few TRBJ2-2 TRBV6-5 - TGTGCCAGCAACCCTCGGGGGGCGGTAACCGGGGAGCTGTTTTTT CASNPRGAVTGELFF
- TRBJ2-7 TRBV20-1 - TGCAGTGCACTGCAGGGATACGAGCAGTACTTC CSALQGYEQYF
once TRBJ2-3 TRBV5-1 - TGCGCCAGCAGCCGGACCCTCAAAGATACGCAGTATTTT CASSRTLKDTQYF
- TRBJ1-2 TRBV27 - TGTGCCAGCAGTTCAATTGGGGGCTACACCTTC CASSSIGGYTF
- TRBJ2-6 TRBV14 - TGTGCCAGCAGCCAAGTGGGAACTGGGGCCAACGTCCTGACTTTC CASSQVGTGANVLTF
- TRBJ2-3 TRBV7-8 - TGTGCCAGCAGCTTAGCCACCGGGACTGCGCAGTATTTT CASSLATGTAQYF
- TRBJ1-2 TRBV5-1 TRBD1 TGCGCCAGCAGCCGGGGACAGGGAGGGTATGGCTACACCTTC CASSRGQGGYGYTF
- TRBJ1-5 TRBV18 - TGTGCCAGCTCACGTTTGGGGCAGCCCCAGCATTTT CASSRLGQPQHF
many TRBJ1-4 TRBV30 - TGTGCCTGGAGTCGTCCGAACCCGAGATTAGGAAAACTGTTTTTT CAWSRPNPRLGKLFF
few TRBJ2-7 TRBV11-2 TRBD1 TGTGCCAGCAGCTTAGAGGGACAGGGCACCTACGAGCAGTACTTC CASSLEGQGTYEQYF
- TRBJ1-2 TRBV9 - TGTGCCAGCAGCGCGCGTATACAGGGTGGCTACACCTTC CASSARIQGGYTF